The 12 T cell receptor beta chains below all came from one sample that was sequenced in a study of lymphopenia after photon versus proton radiotherapy. Measured with immunoSEQ multiplex PCR; TCRdb has only the in-frame clones, and not every one. The data hold roughly 41,000 clones, with about 85% observed a single time. The specimen was peripheral blood, collected from a patient treated with photon-based radiotherapy. The origin of the receptors is a man aged 50 to 59 with gastric cancer.

The chain carries TRBV5-1 and TRBJ2-1; 7 nucleotides agree with TRBD1. V lost 4 bases, J lost 5 bases, and 6 bases stayed unmatched. The CDR3 has 14 amino acids. CDR1 is SGHRS, CDR2 YFSETQ, per germline. This chain's CDR3 is CASSALQGHNEQFF. The CDR3 bases are TGCGCCAGCAGCGCCTTACAGGGGCACAATGAGCAGTTCTTC.

V gene TRBV4-3 combines with J gene TRBJ2-1; D unclear. Trimming stripped 0 bases from V and 8 bases from J, with 14 bases between. In germline, CDR1 is LGHNA, CDR2 YSLEER. The CDR3 runs to 15 residues. The CDR3 region is CASSQEPLGYHEQFF. In nucleotides, the CDR3 is TGCGCCAGCAGCCAAGAACCTCTTGGGTATCATGAGCAGTTCTTC.

By frequency in the sample, this clone is medium-sized. The chain joins TRBV6-5 to TRBJ1-2; the D is unclear. Germline V CDR1 and CDR2: MNHEY, SVGAGI. This CDR3 region has 14 residues. Between the trimmed V and J ends, which lost 7 bases and 7 bases, there was a span of 19 bases. CDR3 region: CASTLRRGERGYTF. DNA for the CDR3: TGTGCCAGCACCCTCCGGCGGGGAGAGCGTGGCTACACCTTC.

This chain connects TRBV6-6 to TRBJ1-1; D call uncertain. Trimming pared 5 bases from V and 0 bases from J, leaving 7 bases between. In germline, CDR1 is MNHNY, CDR2 SVGAGI (reference sequence). The CDR3 length is 13 residues. The CDR3 sequence is CASSPGLNTEAFF. CDR3 in DNA: TGTGCCAGCAGTCCAGGCCTGAACACTGAAGCTTTCTTT.

The chain uses TRBV5-4 and TRBJ2-1; 10 nucleotides match TRBD2. The germline V gene encodes CDR1 SGHNT and CDR2 YYREEE (reference sequence). The J segment lost 0 bases and the V segment lost 5 bases, leaving 2 bases of the junction unmatched. The CDR3 is made up of 15 amino acids. The CDR3 DNA is TGTGCCAGCAGGTCTAGCGGGAGCTCCTACAATGAGCAGTTCTTC. This translates into CASRSSGSSYNEQFF.

The chain recombines TRBV6-5 with TRBJ1-2, with 7 positions matching TRBD1. Per the germline V gene, CDR1 is MNHEY and CDR2 is SVGAGI. The CDR3 runs to 14 residues. The junction had 5 bases not matched to a gene; V was cut back by 5 bases and J by 2 bases. In DNA, the CDR3 is TGTGCCAGCAGTAAGACAGGGTTCAACTATGGCTACACCTTC. Translating it yields CASSKTGFNYGYTF.

A single count supports this clone. The chain combines TRBV5-1 with TRBJ2-4; 7 bases align to TRBD2. After removal of 5 bases from V and 1 base from J, the junction contained 0 bases not matched to a gene. Germline CDR1 and CDR2: SGHRS and YFSETQ. The CDR3 totals 13 residues. CDR3 nucleotides: TGCGCCAGCAGTAGCGGGGCCAAAAACATTCAGTACTTC. Amino acid sequence: CASSSGAKNIQYF. The variable domain in full, with the rest retrieved from reference TRBV5-1 and TRBJ2-4, is KAGVTQTPRYLIKTRGQQVTLSCSPISGHRSVSWYQQTPGQGLQFLFEYFSETQRNKGNFPGRFSGRQFSNSRSEMNVSTLELGDSALYLCASSSGAKNIQYFGAGTRLSVL.

The V gene is TRBV7-8, the J gene TRBJ1-5, with a possible D match to TRBD1 (6 bases). CDR3 size: 15 residues. CDR1 SGHVS and CDR2 FQNEAQ come from the germline V gene. V lost 5 bases and J 0 bases, leaving 11 bases between the germline ends. CDR3 residues: CASSPRDISNQPQHF. In DNA, the CDR3 is TGTGCCAGCAGCCCCCGGGACATTAGCAATCAGCCCCAGCATTTT.

V is TRBV30 and J is TRBJ1-2; no clear D. The CDR3 is 13 residues long. Trimming removed 1 base from V and 4 bases from J, with 10 bases in between. Germline CDR1 is GTSNPN and CDR2 is SVGIG (reference sequence). The CDR3 region has the DNA TGTGCCTGGAGTGGTGTTAGGGCCTATGGCTACACCTTC. This codes for CAWSGVRAYGYTF.

This clone was seen a few times. This chain links TRBV14 with TRBJ1-6; D gene ambiguous. This CDR3 spans 13 amino acids. Germline CDR1 SGHDN, CDR2 FVKESK. Trimming left V 3 bases short and J 10 bases short, with 10 bases between. CDR3 sequence: CASSQVLQSPLHF. The CDR3 region has the DNA TGTGCCAGCAGCCAGGTGTTACAATCACCCCTCCACTTT.

This sequence joins TRBV21-1 and TRBJ1-3. TRBV21-1 is annotated as a pseudogene. CDR3 length equals 18 residues. The CDR3 DNA reads as TGTGCCAGCAGCAAAGGGGGGGCAGGGAGACTCGATGGAAACACCATATATTTT. Translation: CASSKGGAGRLDGNTIYF.

The chain joins TRBV28 to TRBJ2-7; no firm D call. CDR3 length: 13 amino acids. V lost 3 bases, J lost 1 base, and 7 bases lay in between. Germline V gene sequence: CDR1 MDHEN, CDR2 SYDVKM. DNA for the CDR3: TGTGCCAGCAGTTTCGGGCAGTCCTACGAGCAGTACTTC. Amino acid sequence: CASSFGQSYEQYF.